This T cell receptor (beta chain) originates from a study of shared clonotypes between healthy human individuals. Study-level background: A few men and two women, aged 18 to 49, were donors. The plates for each donor numbered three CD4 naive, three CD4 memory, two CD8 naive and one CD8 memory.

Germline V gene sequence: CDR1 MGHRA, CDR2 YSYEKL. The V segment lost 0 bases and the J segment 1 base; nucleotides outside the gene matches: 5. The CDR3 covers 18 residues. Each subset's genomic DNA was shared equally among a number of immunoSEQ plates. TCRdb keeps only in-frame clones here, not all; method: immunoSEQ multiplex PCR. The sample lists 650,000 to 700,000 clones, about 90% occurring once. Study conclusions and caveats: Naive subsets generally exceeded memory subsets in estimated richness.

Concerning this clone itself: The antigen is unknown.

The sequenced sample consisted of memory CD8+ T cells from PBMCs. Subset defined: CD45RO+ cells pooled with CCR7-negative TemRA cells. V gene TRBV4-1 combines with J gene TRBJ2-7, with 14 bases fitting TRBD2. This TCR derives from a man between 18 and 29 years old in good health. Some clones in this sample may be carry-over from other donors' samples. In nucleotides, the CDR3 is TGCGCCAGCAGCCAAGAGGGACTAGCGGGGGCGTTGTCCTACGAGCAGTACTTC. This encodes CASSQEGLAGALSYEQYF.